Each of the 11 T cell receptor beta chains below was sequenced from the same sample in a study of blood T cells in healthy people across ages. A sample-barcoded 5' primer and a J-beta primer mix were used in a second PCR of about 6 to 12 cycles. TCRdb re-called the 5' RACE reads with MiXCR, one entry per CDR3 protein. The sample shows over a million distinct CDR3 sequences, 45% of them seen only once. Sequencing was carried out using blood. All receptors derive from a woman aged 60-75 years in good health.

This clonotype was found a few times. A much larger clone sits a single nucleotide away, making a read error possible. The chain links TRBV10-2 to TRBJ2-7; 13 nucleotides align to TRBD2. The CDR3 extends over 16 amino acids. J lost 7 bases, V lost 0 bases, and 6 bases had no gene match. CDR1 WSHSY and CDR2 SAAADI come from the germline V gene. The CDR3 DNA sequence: TGCGCCAGCAGTGAGTCCGGACTAGCGGGAGTAAATGAGCAGTACTTC. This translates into CASSESGLAGVNEQYF.

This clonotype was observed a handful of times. The CDR3 is CSAGGVRRDTQYF. CDR3 DNA: TGCAGTGCCGGAGGGGTTCGACGGGATACGCAGTATTTT. The rearrangement joins TRBV20-1 to TRBJ2-3; tentative D call: TRBD2 (6 bases). The CDR3 extends over 13 amino acids. Trimming shortened V by 6 bases and J by 6 bases, and 16 bases separated the two germline ends. The germline gives CDR1 DFQATT, CDR2 SNEGSKA (reference sequence).

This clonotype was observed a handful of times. The CDR3 DNA reads as TGCAGTGCTAGAGTAGGGAACGTCTATGGCTACACCTTC. This codes for CSARVGNVYGYTF. The chain carries TRBV20-1 and TRBJ1-2; no clear D. V was trimmed by 1 base and J by 4 bases, leaving 10 bases between them. CDR1 and CDR2 (germline): DFQATT, SNEGSKA (reference sequence). The CDR3 extends over 13 amino acids.

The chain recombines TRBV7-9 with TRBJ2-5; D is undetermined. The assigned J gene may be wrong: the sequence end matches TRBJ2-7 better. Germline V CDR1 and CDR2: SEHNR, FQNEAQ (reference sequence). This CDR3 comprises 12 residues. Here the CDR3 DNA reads TGTGCCAGCAGTTCGATCTACTACGAGCAGTACTTC. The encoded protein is CASSSIYYEQYF.

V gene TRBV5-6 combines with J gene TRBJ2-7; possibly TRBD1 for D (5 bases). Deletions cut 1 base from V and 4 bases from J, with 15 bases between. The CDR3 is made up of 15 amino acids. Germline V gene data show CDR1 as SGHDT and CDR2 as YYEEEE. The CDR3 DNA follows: TGTGCCAGCAGCTTGAGGGGAACTTCGTCATACGAGCAGTACTTC. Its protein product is CASSLRGTSSYEQYF.

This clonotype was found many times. The CDR3 DNA reads TGTGCCAGTCAAGCAGGGGTTCAGGACGAGCAGTACTTC. Translation: CASQAGVQDEQYF. This chain connects TRBV12-3 or TRBV12-4 to TRBJ2-7, with a weak D call TRBD1 (6 bases). Trimming stripped 9 bases from V and 5 bases from J, with 17 bases between. CDR3 length: 13 residues.

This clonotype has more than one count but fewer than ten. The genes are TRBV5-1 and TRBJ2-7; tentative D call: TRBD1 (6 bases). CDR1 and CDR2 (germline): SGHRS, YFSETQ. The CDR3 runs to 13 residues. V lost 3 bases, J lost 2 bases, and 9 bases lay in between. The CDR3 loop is CASSSGDPYEQYF. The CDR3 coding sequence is TGCGCCAGCAGCTCAGGGGACCCCTACGAGCAGTACTTC. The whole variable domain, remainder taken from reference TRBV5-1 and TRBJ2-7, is KAGVTQTPRYLIKTRGQQVTLSCSPISGHRSVSWYQQTPGQGLQFLFEYFSETQRNKGNFPGRFSGRQFSNSRSEMNVSTLELGDSALYLCASSSGDPYEQYFGPGTRLTVT.

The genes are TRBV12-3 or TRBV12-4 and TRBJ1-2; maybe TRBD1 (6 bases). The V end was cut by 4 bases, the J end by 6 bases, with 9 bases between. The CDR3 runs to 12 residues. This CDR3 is CASSSNRDGYTF. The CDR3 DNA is TGTGCCAGCAGTTCTAACAGGGATGGCTACACCTTC.

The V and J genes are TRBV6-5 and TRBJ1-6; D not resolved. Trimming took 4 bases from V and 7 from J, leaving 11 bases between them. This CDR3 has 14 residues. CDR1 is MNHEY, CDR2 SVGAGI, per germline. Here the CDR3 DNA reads TGTGCCAGCAGTTCGTCGGCCCGAAATTCACCCCTCCACTTT. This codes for CASSSSARNSPLHF.

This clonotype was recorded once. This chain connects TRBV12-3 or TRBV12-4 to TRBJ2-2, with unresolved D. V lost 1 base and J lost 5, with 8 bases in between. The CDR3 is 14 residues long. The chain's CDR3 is CASSLGPGTGELFF. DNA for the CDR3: TGTGCCAGCAGTTTAGGCCCCGGGACCGGGGAGCTGTTTTTT.

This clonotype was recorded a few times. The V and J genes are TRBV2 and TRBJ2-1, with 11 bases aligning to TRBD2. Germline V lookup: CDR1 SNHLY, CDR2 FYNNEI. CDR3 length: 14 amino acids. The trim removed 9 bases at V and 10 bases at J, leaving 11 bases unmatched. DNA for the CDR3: TGTGCCAGAAGGGCGTTGGTAGCGGGAGGGGAGCAGTTCTTC. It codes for CARRALVAGGEQFF. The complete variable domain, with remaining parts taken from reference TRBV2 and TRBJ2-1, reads EPEVTQTPSHQVTQMGQEVILRCVPISNHLYFYWYRQILGQKVEFLVSFYNNEISEKSEIFDDQFSVERPDGSNFTLKIRSTKLEDSAMYFCARRALVAGGEQFFGPGTRLTVL.